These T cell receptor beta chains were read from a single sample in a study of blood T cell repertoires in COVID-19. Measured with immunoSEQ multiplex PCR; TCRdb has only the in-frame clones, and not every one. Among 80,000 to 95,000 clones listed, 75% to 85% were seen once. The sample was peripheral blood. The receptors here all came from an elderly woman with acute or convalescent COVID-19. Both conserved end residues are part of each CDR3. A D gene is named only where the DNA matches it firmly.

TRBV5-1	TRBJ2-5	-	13	CASARTPGETQYF	TGCGCCAGCGCCCGTACCCCGGGAGAGACCCAGTACTTC
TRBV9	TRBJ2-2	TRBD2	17	CASSVAGTSGNTGELFF	TGTGCCAGCAGCGTAGCTGGGACTAGCGGGAACACCGGGGAGCTGTTTTTT
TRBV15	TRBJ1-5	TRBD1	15	CATSIEGTGNQPQHF	TGTGCCACCAGCATCGAGGGGACAGGGAATCAGCCCCAGCATTTT
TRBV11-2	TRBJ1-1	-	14	CASSLGRENTEAFF	TGTGCCAGCAGTCTAGGACGGGAGAACACTGAAGCTTTCTTT
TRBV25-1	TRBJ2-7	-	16	CASSEYSRGNSYEQYF	TGTGCCAGCAGTGAATATAGTCGGGGGAACTCCTACGAGCAGTACTTC
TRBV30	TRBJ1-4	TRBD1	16	CAWSAQTGAANEKLFF	TGTGCCTGGAGTGCGCAAACAGGGGCAGCTAATGAAAAACTGTTTTTT
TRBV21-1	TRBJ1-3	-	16	CASSTGQGLPGSTIYF	TGTGCCAGCAGCACCGGACAGGGACTTCCTGGAAGCACCATATATTTT
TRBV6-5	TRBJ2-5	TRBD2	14	CASVIGGGDGTQYF	TGTGCCAGCGTTATAGGTGGGGGGGACGGGACCCAGTACTTC
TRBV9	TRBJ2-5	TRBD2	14	CASSVGLAEETQYF	TGTGCCAGCAGCGTAGGTCTAGCGGAAGAGACCCAGTACTTC
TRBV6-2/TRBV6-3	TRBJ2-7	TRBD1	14	CASSEAGGRYEQYF	TGTGCCAGCAGCGAGGCAGGGGGACGCTACGAGCAGTACTTC